Listed below are T cell receptor beta chains from one sample, sequenced in a study of human T cells and chemical hapten exposure. TCRdb used MiXCR to reprocess the RACE reads, holding one entry per CDR3 protein. Of about 380,000 distinct CDR3 sequences in the sample, over 6% were seen once. Sequences were derived from whole blood, sampled in connection with sensitization to the hapten diphenylcyclopropenone (DPC). The source is a woman aged 18-30 years with alopecia areata. Some clones in this sample may be carry-over from other donors' samples. Each CDR3 is given with its conserved first and last residue. Fields, in order: clone size, V gene, D gene, J gene, CDR3 protein, CDR3 DNA. A D gene is named only where the DNA matches it firmly. Only some rows state a clone size, as once, few, many or a class for expanded clones.

>-|TRBV12-3/TRBV12-4|-|TRBJ2-7
CASSLGLALLSYEQYF
TGTGCCAGCAGTTTAGGCCTAGCGCTCCTCTCCTACGAGCAGTACTTC
>once|TRBV5-1|-|TRBJ2-1
CASSVTVSSYNEQFF
TGCGCCAGCAGCGTTACGGTCAGCTCCTACAATGAGCAGTTCTTC
>few|TRBV5-1|-|TRBJ2-1
CASATDSYNEQFF
TGCGCCAGTGCTACAGACTCCTACAATGAGCAGTTCTTC
>few|TRBV6-2/TRBV6-3|TRBD2|TRBJ2-5
CASSSTAGGLQETQYF
TGTGCCAGCAGCTCTACGGCGGGGGGGCTCCAAGAGACCCAGTACTTC
>many|TRBV6-6|-|TRBJ1-4
CASSNGPPAKLFF
TGTGCCAGCAGTAACGGGCCCCCCGCCAAACTGTTTTTT
>many|TRBV11-2|-|TRBJ1-2
CASSLEGRAGYGYTF
TGTGCCAGCAGCTTAGAGGGCAGGGCTGGATATGGCTACACCTTC
>-|TRBV20-1|TRBD2|TRBJ2-1
CSPGGDLNEQFF
TGCAGTCCGGGGGGGGATTTAAATGAGCAGTTCTTC
>-|TRBV7-8|-|TRBJ2-5
CASSRQNPETQYF
TGTGCCAGCAGCCGCCAGAACCCGGAGACCCAGTACTTC
>-|TRBV18|-|TRBJ1-5
CASSPPGGGLNQPQHF
TGTGCCAGCTCACCACCGGGGGGAGGATTAAATCAGCCCCAGCATTTT
>many|TRBV27|TRBD1|TRBJ1-6
CASSRTGGLSPLHF
TGTGCCAGCAGTCGGACAGGGGGCCTCTCACCCCTCCACTTT
>many|TRBV10-3|-|TRBJ1-3
CAISEVKGTSGNTIYF
TGTGCCATCAGTGAAGTAAAGGGGACCTCTGGAAACACCATATATTTT
>many|TRBV14|-|TRBJ1-2
CASSPSGTRYGYTF
TGTGCCAGCAGCCCCTCCGGGACGCGGTATGGCTACACCTTC
>-|TRBV25-1|-|TRBJ2-1
CASSEYRGPRDEQFF
TGTGCCAGCAGTGAATACAGGGGCCCCAGGGATGAGCAGTTCTTC
>many|TRBV5-8|-|TRBJ2-1
CASSLDYYNEQFF
TGTGCCAGCAGTCTTGACTACTACAATGAGCAGTTCTTC
>few|TRBV3-1|TRBD1|TRBJ1-1
CASSQSGQGSTEAFF
TGTGCCAGCAGCCAATCCGGACAGGGGAGCACTGAAGCTTTCTTT
>many|TRBV11-2|-|TRBJ2-2
CASIDAYRPGSSGELFF
TGTGCCAGCATCGATGCGTATCGTCCGGGGAGCTCGGGGGAGCTGTTTTTT
>few|TRBV6-6|-|TRBJ2-7
CASSPRTLEQYF
TGTGCCAGCAGTCCAAGGACTCTAGAGCAGTACTTC
>few|TRBV24-1|-|TRBJ1-1
CATSDAKTPNTEAFF
TGTGCCACCAGTGATGCTAAGACACCGAACACTGAAGCTTTCTTT
>many|TRBV6-1|TRBD1|TRBJ1-1
CASSRTGGLPINYLNTEAFF
TGTGCCAGCAGTCGGACAGGGGGCCTTCCTATTAATTACCTGAACACTGAAGCTTTCTTT
>many|TRBV10-2|TRBD1|TRBJ1-1
CASRPDRGRANTEAFF
TGCGCCAGCAGACCGGACAGGGGAAGAGCGAACACTGAAGCTTTCTTT
>few|TRBV20-1|-|TRBJ2-3
CSGAASTDTQYF
TGCAGTGGGGCAGCCAGCACAGATACGCAGTATTTT
>-|TRBV4-2|TRBD1|TRBJ2-7
CASSQDRQGYYEQYF
TGTGCCAGCAGCCAAGATAGACAGGGGTACTACGAGCAGTACTTC